These T cell receptor beta chains were read from a single sample in a study of T cells of healthy individuals. TCRdb independently ran MiXCR on the 5' RACE reads; one entry per CDR3 protein. The table lists around 40,000 distinct CDR3 sequences, 4% to 5% of them singletons. These receptors were obtained from a human donor in good health. Both conserved end residues are part of each CDR3. D genes are given only for firm matches.

TRBV3-1	TRBJ1-6	13	-	CASSLLGDSPLHF
TRBV12-3/TRBV12-4	TRBJ1-1	14	-	CASSSQGPDTEAFF
TRBV5-4	TRBJ1-1	15	-	CASSLVRTPHTEAFF
TRBV4-1	TRBJ2-7	15	TRBD1	CASSPSGRGPYEQYF
TRBV5-5	TRBJ2-7	14	TRBD1	CASSSRTGAYEQYF
TRBV7-9	TRBJ2-1	13	-	CASSLVRTNEQFF
TRBV6-5	TRBJ2-5	15	-	CASSPKLSGEETQYF
TRBV6-5	TRBJ1-6	14	-	CASSYGGENSPLHF
TRBV10-3	TRBJ2-5	13	-	CAIRGIGTETQYF
TRBV25-1	TRBJ2-7	16	-	CASSDPGTPNRYEQYF
TRBV21-1	TRBJ2-3	15	-	CATAERPLSTDTQYF
TRBV4-1	TRBJ2-3	17	TRBD2	CASSQLLAGFSTDTQYF
TRBV20-1	TRBJ2-2	14	-	CSARGHANTGELFF
TRBV28	TRBJ1-1	14	TRBD1	CASRSGGAGTEAFF
TRBV12-3/TRBV12-4	TRBJ1-1	13	-	CASSSTGLGEAFF
TRBV20-1	TRBJ1-2	12	-	CSARERGYGYTF
TRBV5-6	TRBJ2-1	12	-	CASSSSSNEQFF
TRBV10-3	TRBJ2-7	12	-	CAISLTASEQYF
TRBV6-2/TRBV6-3	TRBJ2-3	14	-	CASNQPGRTDTQYF
TRBV4-3	TRBJ2-6	21	-	CASSQTTGRVPRIAGANVLTF
TRBV6-1	TRBJ1-1	14	TRBD1	CASSERTGEAEAFF
TRBV2	TRBJ1-3	15	-	CASSYHPIYGNTIYF
TRBV6-5	TRBJ1-2	14	-	CASSYSDARYGYTF
TRBV19	TRBJ2-2	13	-	CASSYTITGELFF
TRBV21-1	TRBJ2-1	15	-	CASSHPGGFNNEQFF
TRBV9	TRBJ2-7	15	-	CASSGPPTSGIEQYF
TRBV19	TRBJ2-5	16	TRBD2	CASSMEAGGIWETQYF
TRBV6-5	TRBJ2-3	12	-	CASISGANTQYF
TRBV6-5	TRBJ1-2	13	TRBD1	CASSYRDSYGYTF
TRBV5-5	TRBJ1-1	16	-	CASSLAWTALGTEAFF
TRBV5-4	TRBJ2-7	17	TRBD1	CASSLGRTGQGIEEQYF
TRBV24-1	TRBJ1-5	17	-	CATSDPTSGPQDQPQHF
TRBV5-1	TRBJ2-7	16	TRBD1	CASSLGLSGGDYEQYF
TRBV12-3/TRBV12-4	TRBJ2-3	14	-	CASSRGSRTDTQYF
TRBV6-4	TRBJ2-1	15	TRBD2	CASSDGTSGNNEQFF
TRBV5-1	TRBJ2-5	14	-	CASSLAGAQETQYF
TRBV29-1	TRBJ2-7	11	-	CSVTVAYEQYF
TRBV14	TRBJ2-1	16	-	CASSPGHVYSYNEQFF
TRBV7-3	TRBJ1-1	13	-	CASSLSPSTEAFF
TRBV20-1	TRBJ2-3	16	TRBD2	CSARDLLAGGPDTQYF
TRBV4-2	TRBJ2-5	15	TRBD2	CASSEGTSGRETQYF
TRBV12-3/TRBV12-4	TRBJ1-1	13	-	CASSFIEGAEAFF
TRBV4-1	TRBJ1-6	15	TRBD1	CASSQGSGGNSPLHF
TRBV7-2	TRBJ2-5	15	TRBD2	CASRITSGQPGTQYF
TRBV29-1	TRBJ2-7	16	TRBD1	CSVESSGQGLGYEQYF
TRBV29-1	TRBJ1-3	14	-	CSVEVAVSGNTIYF
TRBV3-1	TRBJ1-2	14	-	CASSLWTTNYGYTF
TRBV10-3	TRBJ1-2	16	-	CAISEQGSIPNYGYTF
TRBV7-9	TRBJ1-2	14	TRBD1	CASSFGTENYGYTF
TRBV2	TRBJ1-5	16	TRBD1	CASSERDSGHNQPQHF
TRBV6-5	TRBJ1-4	15	TRBD1	CASSYSTGTRIELFF
TRBV3-1	TRBJ1-5	13	-	CASSQGDIKPQHF